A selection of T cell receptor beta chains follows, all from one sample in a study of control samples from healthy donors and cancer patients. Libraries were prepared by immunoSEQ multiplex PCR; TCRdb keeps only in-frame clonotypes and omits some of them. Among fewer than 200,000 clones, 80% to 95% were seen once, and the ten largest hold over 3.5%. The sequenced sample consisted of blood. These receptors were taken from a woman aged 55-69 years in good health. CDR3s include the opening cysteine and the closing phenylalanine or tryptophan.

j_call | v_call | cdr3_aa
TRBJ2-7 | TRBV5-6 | CASSPPPLGRSSYEQYF
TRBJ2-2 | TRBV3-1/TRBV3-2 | CASSQIIGWEGYAGELFF
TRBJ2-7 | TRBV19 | CASSDDDYEQYF
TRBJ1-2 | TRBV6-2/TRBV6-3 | CASSFTGSGYTF
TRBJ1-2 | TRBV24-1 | CATSDLRQFYGYTF
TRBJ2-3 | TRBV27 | CASSPLGSDTQYF
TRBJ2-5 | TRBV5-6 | CASSLVTGGGETQYF
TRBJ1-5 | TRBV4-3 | CASSQDLGGGQPQHF
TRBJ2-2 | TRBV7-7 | CASSLVAGITGELFF
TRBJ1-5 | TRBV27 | CASSLSGYGTHSLNQPQHF
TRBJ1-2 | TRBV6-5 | CASTPGRGPNYGYTF
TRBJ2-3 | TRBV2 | CASKTSGSTDTQYF
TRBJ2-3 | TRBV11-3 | CASSLGGPSTDTQYF
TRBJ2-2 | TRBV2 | CASSDIFPGANTGELFF
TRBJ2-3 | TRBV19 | CASRPRTGGTDTQYF
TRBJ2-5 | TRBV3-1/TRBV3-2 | CASKPYGRGEQETQYF
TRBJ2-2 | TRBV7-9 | CASSLTPVANTGELFF
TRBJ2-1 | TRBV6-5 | CASSRKRQGNEQFF
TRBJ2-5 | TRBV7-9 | CASSFSSGGARETQYF
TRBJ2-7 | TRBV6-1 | CASSEYAGGTYEQYF
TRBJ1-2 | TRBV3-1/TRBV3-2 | CASSQGETGKLSGYTF
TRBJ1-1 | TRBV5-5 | CASSLAQGLWEAFF
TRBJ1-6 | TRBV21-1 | CASAPGRDSYNSPLHF
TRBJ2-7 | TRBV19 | CASSIRLTGQGNSYEQYF
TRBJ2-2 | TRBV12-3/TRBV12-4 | CASSFERELFF
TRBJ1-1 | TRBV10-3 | CAISGIGTANTEAFF
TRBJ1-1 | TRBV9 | CASSALGTEAFF
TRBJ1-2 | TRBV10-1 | CASSPTGKYGYTF
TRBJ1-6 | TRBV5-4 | CASSHGQGASPLHF
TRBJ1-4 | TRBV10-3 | CAISDRQGANEKLFF
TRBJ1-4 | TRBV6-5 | CASKKRQYNEKLFF
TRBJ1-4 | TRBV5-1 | CASRPGQPNEKLFF
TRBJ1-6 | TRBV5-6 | CASSPGGPGAFYSPLHF
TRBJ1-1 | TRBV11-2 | CASSLVLGGGENTEAFF
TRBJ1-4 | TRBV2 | CASSDTGTANEKLFF
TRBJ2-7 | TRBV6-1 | CASSEGSAKQYF
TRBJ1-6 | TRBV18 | CASSPPPPSPLHF
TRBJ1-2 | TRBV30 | CAWIDGDRYNYGYTF
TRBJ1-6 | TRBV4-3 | CASSQEKTRGYNSPLHF
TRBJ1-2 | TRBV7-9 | CASSRSGGQGNRGYTF
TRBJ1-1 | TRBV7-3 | CASSLTPVGQGGTEAFF
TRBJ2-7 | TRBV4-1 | CASSQEGTGLYF
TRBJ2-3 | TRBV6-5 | CASRQLNTDTQYF
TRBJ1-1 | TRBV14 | CASSQDRDRPAWTSPLNTEAFF
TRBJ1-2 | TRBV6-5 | CASRNGRQVNYGYTF
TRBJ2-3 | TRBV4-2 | CASSPVQTSGADTQYF
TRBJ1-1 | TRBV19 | CASSMGEGTEAFF